A selection of T cell receptor beta chains follows, all from one sample in a study of blood T cell repertoires in COVID-19. TCRdb's table, derived via immunoSEQ multiplex PCR, lists solely in-frame clones and lacks some. The sample lists some 280,000 clones, approximately 90% occurring once. Sequencing used peripheral blood. The receptors derive from a woman aged 25-40 years with active or convalescent COVID-19. Both conserved end residues are part of each CDR3. Each record gives: D gene, J gene, clone size, V gene, CDR3 protein, CDR3 DNA. The D gene is left open where the match is weak. Rows may omit the clone size; those that give it use once, few, many or a size class.

d_call: TRBD2
j_call: TRBJ2-2
clone_size: -
v_call: TRBV18
cdr3_aa: CASSPPGLAGGGSGELFF
cdr3_nt: TGTGCCAGCTCACCACCGGGACTAGCGGGGGGCGGGTCCGGGGAGCTGTTTTTT

d_call: TRBD1
j_call: TRBJ1-2
clone_size: -
v_call: TRBV27
cdr3_aa: CASGSGQGFYGYTF
cdr3_nt: TGTGCCAGCGGCTCGGGACAGGGATTTTATGGCTACACCTTC

d_call: -
j_call: TRBJ2-5
clone_size: -
v_call: TRBV7-2
cdr3_aa: CASSGSRQETQYF
cdr3_nt: TGTGCCAGCAGCGGGAGCCGCCAAGAGACCCAGTACTTC

d_call: TRBD2
j_call: TRBJ2-3
clone_size: -
v_call: TRBV9
cdr3_aa: CASSHSGGAPDTQYF
cdr3_nt: TGTGCCAGCAGCCATAGCGGGGGGGCCCCAGATACGCAGTATTTT

d_call: -
j_call: TRBJ1-1
clone_size: -
v_call: TRBV6-2/TRBV6-3
cdr3_aa: CASSRVETNTEAFF
cdr3_nt: TGTGCCAGCAGTCGGGTGGAGACGAACACTGAAGCTTTCTTT

d_call: -
j_call: TRBJ1-4
clone_size: few
v_call: TRBV25-1
cdr3_aa: CASSERGAEKLFF
cdr3_nt: TGTGCCAGCAGTGAACGGGGGGCAGAAAAACTGTTTTTT

d_call: -
j_call: TRBJ1-1
clone_size: -
v_call: TRBV18
cdr3_aa: CASSPAGNTEAFF
cdr3_nt: TGTGCCAGCTCACCTGCGGGGAACACTGAAGCTTTCTTT

d_call: TRBD1
j_call: TRBJ1-1
clone_size: -
v_call: TRBV14
cdr3_aa: CASSPGGGGTEAFF
cdr3_nt: TGTGCCAGCAGCCCAGGGGGCGGGGGAACTGAAGCTTTCTTT

d_call: -
j_call: TRBJ2-7
clone_size: -
v_call: TRBV5-1
cdr3_aa: CASSYLAGDWYEQYF
cdr3_nt: TGCGCCAGCAGTTACCTAGCTGGGGACTGGTACGAGCAGTACTTC

d_call: -
j_call: TRBJ2-7
clone_size: -
v_call: TRBV3-1/TRBV3-2
cdr3_aa: CASSQANELEGRNEQYF
cdr3_nt: TGTGCCAGCAGCCAAGCGAATGAGTTGGAGGGGCGCAACGAGCAGTACTTC

d_call: -
j_call: TRBJ2-3
clone_size: -
v_call: TRBV7-9
cdr3_aa: CASSVVPSTDTQYF
cdr3_nt: TGTGCCAGCAGCGTCGTTCCTAGCACAGATACGCAGTATTTT

d_call: TRBD2
j_call: TRBJ2-5
clone_size: -
v_call: TRBV9
cdr3_aa: CASSVEPGLARGTQYF
cdr3_nt: TGTGCCAGCAGCGTCGAGCCGGGACTAGCTAGGGGGACCCAGTACTTC

d_call: -
j_call: TRBJ2-5
clone_size: few
v_call: TRBV2
cdr3_aa: CASSDPTYGETQYF
cdr3_nt: TGTGCCAGCAGTGATCCGACATACGGCGAGACCCAGTACTTC

d_call: TRBD1
j_call: TRBJ1-4
clone_size: -
v_call: TRBV5-1
cdr3_aa: CASAFEGAAGEKLFF
cdr3_nt: TGCGCCAGCGCCTTCGAGGGGGCCGCGGGGGAAAAACTGTTTTTT

d_call: TRBD1
j_call: TRBJ1-6
clone_size: few
v_call: TRBV6-5
cdr3_aa: CASSSGTGSSPLHF
cdr3_nt: TGTGCCAGCAGTTCCGGGACAGGCTCTTCACCCCTCCACTTT

d_call: -
j_call: TRBJ1-5
clone_size: -
v_call: TRBV10-2
cdr3_aa: CASSDVGGYSNQPQHF
cdr3_nt: TGCGCCAGCAGTGATGTAGGAGGATATAGCAATCAGCCCCAGCATTTT

d_call: -
j_call: TRBJ1-2
clone_size: few
v_call: TRBV6-5
cdr3_aa: CASSPAGSVHYGYTF
cdr3_nt: TGTGCCAGCAGTCCCGCCGGCAGCGTTCACTATGGCTACACCTTC

d_call: TRBD2
j_call: TRBJ2-3
clone_size: -
v_call: TRBV9
cdr3_aa: CASSVATPSGVRLSTDTQYF
cdr3_nt: TGTGCCAGCAGCGTAGCCACTCCTAGCGGGGTCCGACTTAGTACAGATACGCAGTATTTT

d_call: -
j_call: TRBJ1-6
clone_size: -
v_call: TRBV5-1
cdr3_aa: CASSLEEGSPLHF
cdr3_nt: TGCGCCAGCAGCTTGGAGGAGGGTTCACCCCTCCACTTT

d_call: -
j_call: TRBJ1-2
clone_size: -
v_call: TRBV28
cdr3_aa: CASSVTAPLNYGYTF
cdr3_nt: TGTGCCAGCAGTGTGACAGCTCCCCTTAACTATGGCTACACCTTC

d_call: -
j_call: TRBJ1-2
clone_size: -
v_call: TRBV5-1
cdr3_aa: CASMVVAGANYGYTF
cdr3_nt: TGCGCCAGCATGGTAGTGGCAGGGGCTAACTATGGCTACACCTTC

d_call: TRBD1
j_call: TRBJ1-6
clone_size: few
v_call: TRBV30
cdr3_aa: CAWSVGGPQGSPLHF
cdr3_nt: TGTGCCTGGAGTGTAGGGGGCCCTCAGGGTTCACCCCTCCACTTT

d_call: TRBD1
j_call: TRBJ1-1
clone_size: -
v_call: TRBV4-1
cdr3_aa: CASSPGTGWMNTEAFF
cdr3_nt: TGCGCCAGCAGCCCAGGGACAGGTTGGATGAACACTGAAGCTTTCTTT

d_call: -
j_call: TRBJ1-4
clone_size: -
v_call: TRBV19
cdr3_aa: CASSGDRLNEKLFF
cdr3_nt: TGTGCCAGTAGTGGCGACAGACTTAATGAAAAACTGTTTTTT

d_call: -
j_call: TRBJ2-7
clone_size: -
v_call: TRBV18
cdr3_aa: CASSRPPREQYF
cdr3_nt: TGTGCCAGCTCACGACCACCGCGGGAGCAGTACTTC

d_call: -
j_call: TRBJ2-7
clone_size: -
v_call: TRBV7-9
cdr3_aa: CASSLRGRDEQYF
cdr3_nt: TGTGCCAGCAGCTTAAGGGGGAGGGACGAGCAGTACTTC

d_call: TRBD1
j_call: TRBJ2-5
clone_size: -
v_call: TRBV3-1/TRBV3-2
cdr3_aa: CASSQAGGETQYF
cdr3_nt: TGTGCCAGCAGCCAAGCAGGGGGAGAGACCCAGTACTTC

d_call: -
j_call: TRBJ1-1
clone_size: -
v_call: TRBV18
cdr3_aa: CASSGAGGTEAFF
cdr3_nt: TGTGCCAGCTCAGGGGCGGGGGGCACTGAAGCTTTCTTT

d_call: TRBD1
j_call: TRBJ1-6
clone_size: -
v_call: TRBV6-2/TRBV6-3
cdr3_aa: CASSLLRTGESPLHF
cdr3_nt: TGTGCCAGCAGCCTTCTTCGGACAGGAGAATCACCCCTCCACTTT

d_call: TRBD2
j_call: TRBJ2-1
clone_size: -
v_call: TRBV18
cdr3_aa: CASSTERGAYNEQFF
cdr3_nt: TGTGCCAGCTCGACTGAGCGGGGGGCGTACAATGAGCAGTTCTTC

d_call: -
j_call: TRBJ2-3
clone_size: -
v_call: TRBV28
cdr3_aa: CASRVQVADTQYF
cdr3_nt: TGTGCCAGCAGGGTACAGGTCGCAGATACGCAGTATTTT